The sequence of this T cell receptor beta chain was determined in a study of T-cell memory formation after mild COVID-19. TCRdb re-analysed the 5' RACE reads in MiXCR, keeping a single row per CDR3 protein. The sample consists of about 560,000 distinct CDR3 sequences, 15% to 20% of them appearing once. Looked up from germline, CDR1 is LNHNV and CDR2 is YYDKDF (reference sequence). The CDR3 has 13 residues. V shed 9 bases and J shed 3 bases, with 13 bases lying between them. There are a few counts of this clonotype. The receptor was derived from an adult woman who had mild COVID-19 (a few samples of this study predate the infection). Cell type and time point are not known. This chain connects TRBV15 to TRBJ2-3, with D possibly matching TRBD2 (7 bases). Material for sequencing was PBMCs or a T cell subset sorted from them (not recorded which). CDR3 sequence (DNA): TGTGCCACGGGGGGCGGGAGTACAGATACGCAGTATTTT. The encoded protein is CATGGGSTDTQYF.